This TCR beta chain was retrieved from a study of vaccination effects on CD4 cells after COVID-19. This CDR3 region has 16 residues. Germline V gene data show CDR1 as LGHNT and CDR2 as FRNRAP. The ends were cut back, 5 bases at V and 0 bases at J, with 11 bases in the middle. ViraFEST expansion of antigen-specific CD4+ T cells with viral peptide pools preceded sequencing. Subsequent to a culture period of under twelve days, CD4+ T cells were isolated. Vaccinees lacked prior SARS-CoV-2 infection and tested negative for nucleocapsid antibodies. Researchers reported culturing approximately 2.2 million PBMC in each well, adding around 10 IU/ml IL-2 and around 10 ug/ml peptides. General study points: Cross-reaction with common cold coronaviruses was seen in only 1 of 255 vaccine-induced clones from healthy vaccinees.

Comment on this clone: Its specificity is unknown.

Generated by immunoSEQ multiplex PCR, the TCRdb table keeps only in-frame clones and is missing some. The table shows tens of thousands of clones, with less than 85% occurring only once. Sample: CD4+ T cells from PBMCs cultured with HCoV-NL63 spike peptides, taken before COVID-19 vaccination. The V and J genes are TRBV12-5 and TRBJ2-6, with D perhaps assigned TRBD1 or TRBD2 (5 bases each). The sequence derives from a human donor who received a COVID-19 vaccine. The CDR3 is CASGPGRSSGANVLTF. CDR3 coding DNA: TGTGCTAGTGGTCCGGGACGTAGCTCTGGGGCCAACGTCCTGACTTTC.